This entry lists 5 T cell receptor beta chains sequenced from one sample in a study of control samples from healthy donors and cancer patients. Assay: immunoSEQ multiplex PCR; the TCRdb copy retains only in-frame clones and omits some. The sample has around 150,000 clones, roughly 90% seen once. The sample taken for sequencing was blood. Every receptor here comes from a man between 25 and 39 years old in good health.

The J gene is TRBJ2-7, the V gene TRBV11-2, with D possibly matching TRBD1 (6 bases). Germline CDR1 and CDR2: SGHAT and FQNNGV. The CDR3 is 15 residues long. The V end was cut by 8 bases, the J end by 0 bases, with 17 bases between. CDR3 loop: CASHLGQGYSYEQYF. In DNA form, the CDR3 reads TGTGCCAGCCACTTGGGGCAGGGGTACTCCTACGAGCAGTACTTC.

The chain has TRBV5-4 and TRBJ2-1; D possibly uses TRBD1 or TRBD2 (6 bases each). Trimming shortened V by 0 bases and J by 6 bases, and 13 bases separated the two germline ends. Germline V gene sequence: CDR1 SGHNT, CDR2 YYREEE (reference sequence). The CDR3 is 15 amino acids. The CDR3 DNA reads TGTGCCAGCAGCTTGGAACGGGGGCAGGCCAATGAGCAGTTCTTC. Translation gives CASSLERGQANEQFF.

V and J are TRBV4-1 and TRBJ2-7; D is unresolved. The CDR3 totals 15 residues. The ends were cut back, 2 bases at V and 2 bases at J, with 13 bases in the middle. Germline assignment: CDR1 MGHRA and CDR2 YSYEKL. The chain's CDR3 is CASSQRVDNTYEQYF. The CDR3 nucleotides read TGCGCCAGCAGCCAAAGAGTAGATAACACCTACGAGCAGTACTTC.

The rearrangement uses TRBV19 and TRBJ2-1, with TRBD2 identical over 11 bases. Germline assignment: CDR1 LNHDA and CDR2 SQIVND (reference sequence). V lost 4 bases, J lost 10 bases, and 12 bases stayed unmatched. The CDR3 is made up of 16 amino acids. CDR3: CASSRRVSGRAREQFF. The CDR3, as DNA: TGTGCCAGTAGTAGGCGAGTTAGCGGGAGGGCCAGGGAGCAGTTCTTC.

This chain joins TRBV5-4 and TRBJ2-4, with D perhaps being TRBD1 or TRBD2 (5 bases each). The CDR3 spans 15 residues. V was pared by 2 bases and J by 1 base, with 10 bases between. The germline V gene has CDR1 SGHNT and CDR2 YYREEE (reference sequence). CDR3 loop: CASSFWGPAKNIQYF. The CDR3 bases are TGTGCCAGCAGCTTTTGGGGACCGGCCAAAAACATTCAGTACTTC. The entire variable domain, with the rest obtained from reference TRBV5-4 and TRBJ2-4, is as follows: ETGVTQSPTHLIKTRGQQVTLRCSSQSGHNTVSWYQQALGQGPQFIFQYYREEENGRGNFPPRFSGLQFPNYSSELNVNALELDDSALYLCASSFWGPAKNIQYFGAGTRLSVL.